This TCR beta chain appears in the sequencing data of a study of T cell responses to AZD1222 COVID-19 vaccine. Overall study context: Pooled in the analysis were second doses at about 4 or about 12 weeks.

TCRdb's copy holds only in-frame clones and misses some; the assay was immunoSEQ multiplex PCR. Here the sample spans 75,000 to 90,000 clones, 80% to 90% being singletons. Worth noting for this clone: Its specificity is unknown.

V was cut by 0 bases and J by 4 bases, with 9 bases left in between. This CDR3 comprises 14 residues. Germline V CDR1 and CDR2: LGHNA, YSLEER. Study results and limitations: Donors, mostly white British, included more females; clonal diversity was possibly underestimated.

This receptor was taken from an adult in good health. The chain links TRBV4-3 to TRBJ1-2; the D gene is possibly TRBD1 (5 bases). This specimen was peripheral blood, taken on day 0 of AZD1222 vaccination. CDR3 DNA: TGCGCCAGCAGCCAAGAGCCAGGGACCTATGGCTACACCTTC. Its protein product is CASSQEPGTYGYTF.